The 30 T cell receptor beta chains listed next were all sequenced from one sample in a study of response to subunit inactivated influenza vaccine. A single record per CDR3 protein comes from TCRdb applying MiXCR to the RT-PCR reads. The data hold hundreds of thousands of distinct CDR3 sequences, with approximately 15% observed a single time. Source: PBMCs from blood, taken less than 15 days before vaccination. The source of these receptors is a man between 45 and 60 years old who received an inactivated influenza vaccine.

This clonotype was observed a few times. V and J are TRBV6-5 and TRBJ1-1; D is perhaps TRBD1 (6 bases). Between the trimmed V and J ends, which lost 4 bases and 4 bases, there was a span of 10 bases. The length of the CDR3 is 13 residues. CDR1 and CDR2 from the germline V gene are MNHEY and SVGAGI. CDR3 nucleotide sequence: TGTGCCAGCAGTTGGGGGGCCTTCACTGAAGCTTTCTTT. As protein: CASSWGAFTEAFF.

This CDR3 is CASTPGRPYGYTF. CDR3 bases: TGTGCCAGCACTCCGGGGCGGCCCTATGGCTACACCTTC. The gene calls are TRBV28 and TRBJ1-2; D might be TRBD1 (5 bases). The CDR3 spans 13 residues. V lost 7 bases and J lost 4, with 13 bases in between. The germline V gene has CDR1 MDHEN and CDR2 SYDVKM.

This clonotype showed up just a few times. The rearrangement joins TRBV5-1 to TRBJ1-1, with 11 positions matching TRBD1. The CDR3 totals 16 residues. Unmatched junction bases numbered 4, after V lost 3 bases and J lost 0 bases. Germline CDR1 and CDR2: SGHRS and YFSETQ. The CDR3 bases are TGCGCCAGCAGCTCAAGGACAGGGGGCTTGAACACTGAAGCTTTCTTT. Translating it yields CASSSRTGGLNTEAFF.

This chain links TRBV10-3 with TRBJ2-3; no definite D call. Trimming pared 4 bases from V and 2 bases from J, leaving 4 bases between. The germline V gene has CDR1 ENHRY and CDR2 SYGVKD. The CDR3 loop spans 12 amino acids. The CDR3 reads CAISATTDTQYF. For the CDR3, the DNA is TGTGCCATCAGTGCTACCACAGATACGCAGTATTTT.

This clonotype was counted many times. The chain recombines TRBV5-1 with TRBJ2-7; D gene ambiguous. The germline V gene encodes CDR1 SGHRS and CDR2 YFSETQ. The CDR3 sequence is 14 residues long. V lost 1 base, J lost 5 bases, and 13 bases lay in between. CDR3 sequence reads: CASSLRVPVDEQYF. CDR3 nucleotides: TGCGCCAGCAGCTTGCGGGTACCAGTCGACGAGCAGTACTTC.

This clonotype appeared a few times. The gene calls are TRBV7-8 and TRBJ2-7; 9 positions match TRBD1. The length of the CDR3 is 16 residues. CDR1 and CDR2 from the germline V gene are SGHVS and FQNEAQ. The J segment lost 5 bases and the V segment lost 3 bases, leaving 11 bases of the junction unmatched. The CDR3 here is CASSFPPWDRENEQYF. Here the CDR3 DNA reads TGTGCCAGCAGCTTCCCCCCGTGGGACAGGGAGAACGAGCAGTACTTC.

This clonotype appeared many times. The gene calls are TRBV29-1 and TRBJ2-7, with TRBD1 matching 9 bases. The germline CDR1 and CDR2 sequences are SQVTM and ANQGSEA. The CDR3 covers 14 residues. The V and J ends lost 6 bases and 6 bases, in that order; junction bases with no gene match: 12. DNA for the CDR3: TGCAGCGTGGATCTGGGGACAGGGCGGGTCGAGCAGTACTTC. Amino acids: CSVDLGTGRVEQYF.

The chain joins TRBV12-3 or TRBV12-4 to TRBJ2-1; D may match TRBD1 or TRBD2 (6 bases each). V gave up 8 bases and J gave up 5 bases, with 13 bases separating them. CDR3 length: 13 residues. The DNA of the CDR3 is TGTGCCAGCGGAGGGGGTTGGAACAATGAGCAGTTCTTC. This codes for CASGGGWNNEQFF.

The chain has TRBV7-3 and TRBJ2-1; 9 nucleotides match TRBD2. This CDR3 region has 17 residues. Germline assignment: CDR1 SGHTA and CDR2 FQGTGA. Trimming removed 5 bases from V and 5 bases from J; junction bases left unmatched: 13. CDR3 DNA sequence: TGTGCCAGCAGCGTATCCGGGACTAGCAGAAGTAACAATGAGCAGTTCTTC. Its translation: CASSVSGTSRSNNEQFF.

This clonotype was detected a few times. The rearrangement joins TRBV11-2 to TRBJ1-2, with a tentative D call TRBD1 (6 bases). The germline V gene has CDR1 SGHAT and CDR2 FQNNGV. The V end lost 5 bases, the J end lost 2 bases, and 15 bases lay between the germline ends. This CDR3 comprises 15 residues. In DNA form, the CDR3 reads TGTGCCAGCAGCCCCTGGACAGAGCTCAACTATGGCTACACCTTC. As protein: CASSPWTELNYGYTF. Supplemented by reference TRBV11-2 and TRBJ1-2, the full variable domain reads EAGVAQSPRYKIIEKRQSVAFWCNPISGHATLYWYQQILGQGPKLLIQFQNNGVVDDSQLPKDRFSAERLKGVDSTLKIQPAKLEDSAVYLCASSPWTELNYGYTFGSGTRLTVV.

The DNA of the CDR3 is TGCGCCAGCAGCGTCAGACTAGCGGAGACCGGGGAGCTGTTTTTT. Its translation is CASSVRLAETGELFF. V gene TRBV5-1 combines with J gene TRBJ2-2; 9 bases line up with TRBD2. The CDR3 has 15 residues. Germline V lookup: CDR1 SGHRS, CDR2 YFSETQ. Germline trimming cut 4 bases from V and 5 bases from J; bases unmatched to any gene: 6.

This clonotype turned up a few times. The chain uses TRBV5-1 and TRBJ2-5; D not certain. The CDR3 has 16 amino acids. The germline CDR1 and CDR2 sequences are SGHRS and YFSETQ. Trimming left V 4 bases short and J 0 bases short, with 16 bases between. Here the CDR3 DNA reads TGCGCCAGCAGCCCCACCTCCTACACGTACCAAGAGACCCAGTACTTC. Translated, it gives CASSPTSYTYQETQYF.

There are many counts of this clonotype. This chain connects TRBV7-3 to TRBJ2-5; 16 nucleotides align to TRBD2. This CDR3 spans 17 amino acids. Germline loops: CDR1 SGHTA, CDR2 FQGTGA. J gave up 1 base and V 5 bases, and 4 bases lay outside the gene matches. CDR3 sequence (DNA): TGTGCCAGCAGCGTCGGGACTAGCGGGAGGGTCCAAGAGACCCAGTACTTC. Translating it yields CASSVGTSGRVQETQYF.

This clonotype occurred a few times. The rearrangement links TRBV7-9 to TRBJ2-1; either TRBD1 or TRBD2 may supply D (5 bases each). CDR3 size: 12 residues. Trimming took off 5 bases at V and 16 bases at J, with 18 bases between the two ends. In germline, CDR1 is SEHNR, CDR2 FQNEAQ (reference sequence). The CDR3 sequence: CASSLGDGPRFF. The CDR3 DNA reads as TGTGCCAGCAGCCTAGGGGACGGACCCCGTTTCTTC.

The J gene is TRBJ2-7, the V gene TRBV5-1, with 9 bases fitting TRBD2. The CDR3 sequence is 16 residues long. The J segment lost 2 bases and the V segment lost 4 bases, leaving 10 bases of the junction unmatched. The germline gives CDR1 SGHRS, CDR2 YFSETQ. The CDR3 sequence: CASSPRVAGVTYEQYF. The CDR3 DNA reads TGCGCCAGCAGCCCGCGGGTAGCGGGAGTGACCTACGAGCAGTACTTC.

This clonotype has a handful of counts. The chain recombines TRBV7-2 with TRBJ2-7; 7 nucleotides line up with TRBD2. The CDR3 is made up of 15 amino acids. V was clipped by 1 base and J by 7 bases; unmatched bases: 10. The V gene's germline CDR1 is SGHTA and CDR2 FQGNSA. The CDR3 spells CASSLELALSSEQYF. In nucleotides, the CDR3 is TGTGCCAGCAGCTTAGAACTAGCGCTGTCGAGTGAGCAGTACTTC.

This clonotype was detected a few times. The chain is built from TRBV11-2 and TRBJ2-5; D is undetermined. The CDR3 loop spans 14 amino acids. Trimming pared 3 bases from V and 2 bases from J, leaving 10 bases between. CDR1 is SGHAT and CDR2 is FQNNGV in the germline V gene. Here the CDR3 reads CASSFKYSQETQYF. Here the CDR3 DNA reads TGTGCCAGCAGCTTCAAATACTCTCAAGAGACCCAGTACTTC. Drawing the rest from reference TRBV11-2 and TRBJ2-5, the complete variable domain is EAGVAQSPRYKIIEKRQSVAFWCNPISGHATLYWYQQILGQGPKLLIQFQNNGVVDDSQLPKDRFSAERLKGVDSTLKIQPAKLEDSAVYLCASSFKYSQETQYFGPGTRLLVL.

This clonotype came up a few times. The chain is built from TRBV7-8 and TRBJ2-3; the D is unclear. Germline values: CDR1 SGHVS, CDR2 FQNEAQ. The ends were cut back, 1 base at V and 11 bases at J, with 13 bases in the middle. This CDR3 has 13 amino acids. CDR3 bases: TGTGCCAGCAGCTTAGGCGGCTTCCGCCTGCAGTATTTT. Amino acids: CASSLGGFRLQYF.

This clonotype was counted between two and nine times. This chain joins TRBV20-1 and TRBJ1-6; D unresolved. CDR3 length: 11 residues. Deletions cut 5 bases from V and 5 bases from J, with 4 bases between. CDR1 is DFQATT and CDR2 is SNEGSKA in the germline V gene (reference sequence). In DNA, the CDR3 is TGCAGTGCTGACAATAATTCACCCCTCCACTTT. Protein product: CSADNNSPLHF.

This rearrangement joins TRBV5-6 to TRBJ2-7; 8 bases match TRBD1. CDR1 is SGHDT and CDR2 is YYEEEE in the germline V gene. J gave up 5 bases and V 0 bases, and 7 bases lay outside the gene matches. CDR3 length: 15 amino acids. CDR3 nucleotide sequence: TGTGCCAGCAGCTTGGGCAGGGGGCCCGGCCACGAGCAGTACTTC. Translation gives CASSLGRGPGHEQYF.

This clonotype was counted a few times. This chain uses TRBV6-2 or TRBV6-3 with TRBJ2-1; 14 bases map to TRBD2. The CDR3 has 19 amino acids. V gave up 5 bases and J gave up 0 bases; unmatched junction bases: 9. The germline CDR1 and CDR2 sequences are MNHEY and SVGEGT. DNA for the CDR3: TGTGCCAGCAGTCGATCGGGACTAGCGGGGGCCCCCTCCTACAATGAGCAGTTCTTC. Residues: CASSRSGLAGAPSYNEQFF.

This clonotype appeared many times. This sequence joins TRBV5-5 and TRBJ2-6; no clear D. V was pared by 3 bases and J by 0 bases, with 7 bases between. The CDR3 is made up of 15 amino acids. Germline assignment: CDR1 SGHKS and CDR2 YYEKEE (reference sequence). This CDR3 is CASSSDGSGANVLTF. The CDR3 region has the DNA TGTGCCAGCAGCTCGGACGGCTCTGGGGCCAACGTCCTGACTTTC.

The chain joins TRBV12-3 or TRBV12-4 to TRBJ1-6; D gene uncertain. CDR3 size: 12 residues. The ends were cut back, 6 bases at V and 7 bases at J, with 7 bases in the middle. CDR3 nucleotides: TGTGCCAGCAGAACCCTGAATTCACCCCTCCACTTT. It is translated as CASRTLNSPLHF.

This clonotype was seen only a few times. The chain is built from TRBV25-1 and TRBJ2-2, with D perhaps TRBD1 (6 bases). V gave up 5 bases and J gave up 3 bases, with 10 bases separating them. This CDR3 has 14 amino acids. Germline CDR1 MGHDK, CDR2 SYGVNS. CDR3 nucleotide sequence: TGTGCCAGCAGTATGGGGACATACACCGGGGAGCTGTTTTTT. Translation: CASSMGTYTGELFF.

The rearrangement joins TRBV12-3 or TRBV12-4 to TRBJ2-3, with TRBD2 matching over 9 bases. Trimming at V came to 3 bases and at J to 4 bases, leaving 8 bases not matched to a gene. The CDR3 totals 16 residues. The DNA of the CDR3 is TGTGCCAGCAGTTTGCGCGGGGGGGCTTTTTCAGATACGCAGTATTTT. Translation gives CASSLRGGAFSDTQYF.

In its sample, this clonotype was seen a few times. The genes are TRBV9 and TRBJ2-7; D might be TRBD2 (6 bases). The CDR3 loop spans 16 amino acids. The germline V and J ends were trimmed by 4 bases and 7 bases, with 24 bases remaining between them. Germline CDR1 is SGDLS and CDR2 is YYNGEE. CDR3 in DNA: TGTGCCAGCAGCCGACACCTAGCGTACGGGTTGTTAGAGCAGTACTTC. Its translation: CASSRHLAYGLLEQYF.

Note on this clonotype: The junction differs from germline at one of its ends, possibly a read error. The chain joins TRBV3-1 to TRBJ2-3, with 16 bases identical to TRBD2. Germline-derived CDR1 and CDR2 are LGHDT and YNNKEL (reference sequence). The length of the CDR3 is 18 residues. The CDR3 loop reads CACSLGGLAGGSTDTQYF. The DNA for the CDR3 is TGTGCCTGCAGTCTAGGGGGACTAGCGGGAGGGTCAACAGATACGCAGTATTTT.

The chain joins TRBV12-3 or TRBV12-4 to TRBJ2-2; the D is unclear. The V and J ends lost 3 bases and 2 bases respectively, with 7 bases between them. The CDR3 length is 14 residues. The CDR3 DNA sequence: TGTGCCAGCAGTTTTGCGGAAAACACCGGGGAGCTGTTTTTT. It is translated as CASSFAENTGELFF.

This chain connects TRBV27 to TRBJ2-7, with 8 bases matching TRBD1. V trimming: 5 bases; J trimming: 1 base; junction bases outside the gene matches: 16. Looked up from germline, CDR1 is MNHEY and CDR2 is SMNVEV (reference sequence). The CDR3 consists of 18 residues. The CDR3 is CASSLKVPGGSGSYEQYF. CDR3 DNA: TGTGCCAGCAGTCTCAAGGTCCCAGGGGGCTCAGGGTCCTACGAGCAGTACTTC.

This clonotype was observed many times. CDR3 protein: CASSPTGSGTGELFF. The CDR3 DNA reads as TGTGCCAGCAGTCCGACAGGGTCGGGCACCGGGGAGCTGTTTTTT. The chain has TRBV12-3 or TRBV12-4 and TRBJ2-2; 7 nucleotides agree with TRBD1. J was trimmed by 4 bases and V by 5 bases; bases with no gene match: 7. This CDR3 comprises 15 residues.